A single sample is the source of the 16 T cell receptor beta chains below, sequenced in a study of T cells in Graves' hyperthyroidism and ophthalmopathy. RNA transcripts provided the source from which TCR beta CDR3 regions were amplified. Carried out on the TCR CDR3, a first-round RT-PCR used the HTBI primer set. TCRdb reanalysed the multiplex PCR reads using MiXCR and keeps one entry per CDR3 protein. The sample consists of about 570,000 distinct CDR3 sequences, 46% of them appearing once. The sequenced material came from peripheral blood or thyroid tissue (not recorded which). Every receptor here comes from an adult woman with Graves' disease, either hyperthyroidism or ophthalmopathy (not recorded which).

In its sample, this clonotype was seen many times. The V call is TRBV11-2, the J call TRBJ2-5; 9 nucleotides line up with TRBD2. V lost 1 base, J lost 0 bases, and 3 bases stayed unmatched. CDR3 length: 16 residues. CDR1 SGHAT and CDR2 FQNNGV come from the germline V gene. The CDR3: CASSLVSSGDQETQYF. The CDR3 DNA follows: TGTGCCAGCAGCTTAGTATCTAGCGGGGACCAAGAGACCCAGTACTTC.

Regarding this clonotype: A much larger clone sits a single nucleotide away, making a read error possible. The chain joins TRBV10-3 to TRBJ2-3, with 9 positions matching TRBD2. Germline loops: CDR1 ENHRY, CDR2 SYGVKD. CDR3 length equals 17 residues. CDR3 coding DNA: TGTGCCAGCAGTTTTTCGGGACTAGCATCCCTCACAGATACGCAGTATTTT. It is translated as CASSFSGLASLTDTQYF.

This clonotype was found many times. The V and J genes are TRBV5-1 and TRBJ2-5; 12 nucleotides agree with TRBD2. The CDR3 sequence is 16 residues long. V lost 0 bases to trimming and J lost 3 bases; unmatched junction nucleotides: 3. Per germline, CDR1 SGHRS and CDR2 YFSETQ. The CDR3 DNA is TGCGCCAGCAGCTTGGATCTAGCGGGAGGGGAAGAGACCCAGTACTTC. Protein sequence: CASSLDLAGGEETQYF.

The J gene is TRBJ2-2, the V gene TRBV12-3 or TRBV12-4; 11 positions agree with TRBD1. V gave up 7 bases and J gave up 7 bases; unmatched junction bases: 5. The CDR3 length is 14 residues. CDR3 in amino acids: CASTPGTGGGELFF. The CDR3 bases are TGTGCCAGCACCCCCGGGACAGGGGGCGGGGAGCTGTTTTTT.

This clonotype was seen many times. The gene calls are TRBV19 and TRBJ2-7; D gene ambiguous. Trimming took 5 bases from V and 7 from J, leaving 18 bases between them. The germline gives CDR1 LNHDA, CDR2 SQIVND (reference sequence). This CDR3 spans 14 amino acids. DNA of the CDR3: TGTGCCAGTAGTCCCGGACCCTTCTCTTCAGAGCAGTACTTC. Amino acid sequence: CASSPGPFSSEQYF.

This clonotype was seen only a few times. The J gene is TRBJ2-7, the V gene TRBV29-1, with D perhaps matching TRBD2 (6 bases). The CDR3 is 15 amino acids. Trimming took off 7 bases at V and 2 bases at J, with 21 bases between the two ends. Germline V CDR1 and CDR2: SQVTM, ANQGSEA. The CDR3 loop reads CSACPGGKSTYEQYF. The CDR3 DNA reads TGCAGCGCCTGCCCTGGCGGGAAGAGTACCTACGAGCAGTACTTC.

This clonotype has at least ten counts. The V call is TRBV7-9, the J call TRBJ1-6, with D maybe TRBD1 (5 bases). Germline-derived CDR1 and CDR2 are SEHNR and FQNEAQ (reference sequence). The CDR3 loop spans 15 amino acids. V lost 3 bases and J 7 bases, leaving 13 bases between the germline ends. CDR3 sequence (DNA): TGTGCCAGCAGCTTCATCGCAGGGCTAAATTCACCCCTCCACTTT. This encodes CASSFIAGLNSPLHF.

J is TRBJ2-7 and V is TRBV15; D ambiguous. Trimming took 8 bases from V and 2 from J, leaving 16 bases between them. CDR3 size: 14 residues. CDR1 is LNHNV and CDR2 is YYDKDF in the germline V gene (reference sequence). The CDR3 spells CATSRSAGPYEQYF. CDR3 nucleotide sequence: TGTGCCACCTCTCGGTCCGCCGGACCCTACGAGCAGTACTTC.

This clonotype showed up many times. The chain employs TRBV20-1 and TRBJ2-5; D may match TRBD1 or TRBD2 (6 bases each). This CDR3 comprises 14 residues. Germline V gene data show CDR1 as DFQATT and CDR2 as SNEGSKA (reference sequence). Trimming removed 0 bases from V and 9 bases from J, with 17 bases in between. CDR3 nucleotides: TGCAGTGCTAGAGATAGGCGGGACAACCTCGCCCAGTACTTC. Protein product: CSARDRRDNLAQYF.

Turning to this clonotype: A much larger clone is a single base away; this may be a read error. The chain couples TRBV6-1 to TRBJ1-1; 10 bases align to TRBD1. From germline, CDR1 is MNHNS and CDR2 SASEGT. This CDR3 spans 15 amino acids. The DNA for the CDR3 is TGTGCCGGCAGGTTAGGACAGGGGGTGAGGGCTGAAGCTTTCTTT. It specifies CAGRLGQGVRAEAFF.

CDR3 in amino acids: CSAPPRGSVGGEQYF. In DNA form, the CDR3 reads TGCAGTGCTCCCCCCAGGGGGTCCGTTGGGGGCGAGCAGTACTTC. The chain joins TRBV20-1 to TRBJ2-7, with 7 nucleotides matching TRBD1. In germline, CDR1 is DFQATT, CDR2 SNEGSKA (reference sequence). After removal of 5 bases from V and 6 bases from J, the junction contained 16 bases not matched to a gene. This CDR3 has 15 amino acids.

The chain has TRBV20-1 and TRBJ2-5; D is possibly TRBD1 or TRBD2 (5 bases each). The CDR3 has 15 amino acids. Trimming took off 6 bases at V and 2 bases at J, with 19 bases between the two ends. Germline CDR1 and CDR2: DFQATT and SNEGSKA (reference sequence). The DNA of the CDR3 is TGCAGTGCCACTAAGGGACGTTCACTTCAAGAGACCCAGTACTTC. It yields the protein CSATKGRSLQETQYF.

V usage is TRBV11-2 and J usage is TRBJ1-5, with TRBD1 as a possible D gene (6 bases). Per the germline V gene, CDR1 is SGHAT and CDR2 is FQNNGV. The CDR3 runs 16 residues. V was pared by 5 bases and J by 6 bases, with 20 bases between. The CDR3 DNA reads as TGTGCCAGCAGCAGAGACAGTCGGGGGCGTTGTCAGCCCCAGCATTTT. It translates to CASSRDSRGRCQPQHF.

This clonotype was recorded at least ten times. The gene calls are TRBV11-3 and TRBJ2-2; a possible D gene is TRBD2 (5 bases). Per germline, CDR1 SGHNT and CDR2 YENEEA. The CDR3 totals 14 residues. V was shortened by 1 base and J by 7 bases, with 10 bases between the two germline ends. The CDR3 bases are TGTGCCAGCAGCTTAGCCCTAGCCATCGGGGAGCTGTTTTTT. This sequence encodes CASSLALAIGELFF.

V and J are TRBV2 and TRBJ2-3; no firm D call. The CDR3 has 14 residues. Deletions cut 4 bases from V and 1 base from J, with 9 bases between. Germline CDR1 reads SNHLY; CDR2 reads FYNNEI. CDR3 sequence (DNA): TGTGCCAGCAGTGTGGTGAGCCGCACAGATACGCAGTATTTT. This sequence encodes CASSVVSRTDTQYF. Supplemented by reference TRBV2 and TRBJ2-3, the full variable domain reads EPEVTQTPSHQVTQMGQEVILRCVPISNHLYFYWYRQILGQKVEFLVSFYNNEISEKSEIFDDQFSVERPDGSNFTLKIRSTKLEDSAMYFCASSVVSRTDTQYFGPGTRLTVL.

In its sample, this clonotype was seen many times. The CDR3 DNA reads TGTGCCAGCAGCGTAGGGGCTTTCCCATCTTCCGGAATGTTTTTT. This codes for CASSVGAFPSSGMFF. This chain joins TRBV9 and TRBJ2-2; D uncertain. CDR3 size: 15 residues. Trimming removed 0 bases from V and 15 bases from J, with 21 bases in between. Germline V lookup: CDR1 SGDLS, CDR2 YYNGEE.